The clone carrying this TCR beta chain came up once. This specimen belongs to a study of T cell changes during pregnancy in multiple sclerosis. Method: immunoSEQ multiplex PCR; TCRdb's copy keeps in-frame clones and lacks some. The sample yields approximately 20,000 clones, less than 90% seen once. CDR1 and CDR2 from the germline V gene are ENHRY and SYGVKD. The CDR3 totals 14 residues. J lost 2 bases, V lost 10 bases, and 7 bases had no gene match. This TCR came from a female donor with multiple sclerosis, enrolled in a pregnancy study. This rearrangement joins TRBV10-3 to TRBJ1-1, with 10 bases lining up with TRBD1. This material consisted of CD8+ T cells from peripheral blood mononuclear cells, taken after pregnancy. This CDR3 reads CASRTGGRNTEAFF. The CDR3 coding sequence is TGTGCCAGCCGGACAGGGGGTCGTAACACTGAAGCTTTCTTT.